These 28 T cell receptor beta chains were sequenced from one sample in a study of response to subunit inactivated influenza vaccine. TCRdb re-derived calls from the RT-PCR reads in MiXCR, one entry per CDR3 protein. This table holds 500,000 to 600,000 distinct CDR3 sequences, about 11% found once. The sample was also reused in another study, on T cells expressing NK-cell markers. Turning to that study: With UMIs, 5'RACE template switching was used to make TCR beta cDNA.

The specimen was PBMCs from blood, collected on the day of vaccination. The origin of the receptors is a man between 45 and 60 years old who received an inactivated influenza vaccine.

This clonotype was seen a handful of times. This chain uses TRBV11-1 with TRBJ2-7; 8 bases are a match to TRBD2. CDR3 length: 17 residues. Germline CDR1 reads SGHAT; CDR2 reads FQDESV (reference sequence). V gave up 4 bases and J gave up 3 bases; unmatched junction bases: 14. The CDR3 DNA reads as TGTGCCAGCAGCTCGTTTTTCGGAGCGGGAGCTAACTACGAGCAGTACTTC. This gives the protein CASSSFFGAGANYEQYF. Supplemented by reference TRBV11-1 and TRBJ2-7, the full variable domain reads EAEVAQSPRYKITEKSQAVAFWCDPISGHATLYWYRQILGQGPELLVQFQDESVVDDSQLPKDRFSAERLKGVDSTLKIQPAELGDSAMYLCASSSFFGAGANYEQYFGPGTRLTVT.

The chain uses TRBV7-2 and TRBJ2-5, with TRBD2 identical over 15 bases. Trimming took 4 bases from V and 6 from J; bases not matched to a gene: 6. Germline V gives CDR1 SGHTA, CDR2 FQGNSA. CDR3 length equals 16 residues. For the CDR3, the DNA is TGTGCCAGCAGCTATGGACTAGCGGGGGGGCCGAAGACCCAGTACTTC. It codes for CASSYGLAGGPKTQYF.

This clonotype showed up just a few times. The chain's CDR3 is CASSLVGGDSSYNEQFF. The CDR3 nucleotides are TGTGCCAGCAGTTTGGTCGGGGGGGATAGCTCCTACAATGAGCAGTTCTTC. This chain joins TRBV28 and TRBJ2-1; 8 bases line up with TRBD2. V dropped 3 bases and J dropped 0; count of bases not matched to a gene: 7. The germline V gene encodes CDR1 MDHEN and CDR2 SYDVKM. The CDR3 totals 17 residues.

This clonotype was observed a few times. The rearrangement joins TRBV20-1 to TRBJ2-2; 14 bases map to TRBD2. The germline V gene has CDR1 DFQATT and CDR2 SNEGSKA (reference sequence). This CDR3 spans 16 amino acids. V lost 6 bases, J lost 1 base, and 4 bases stayed unmatched. CDR3 protein: CSARTSGGWNTGELFF. CDR3 DNA sequence: TGCAGTGCGAGGACTAGCGGGGGGTGGAACACCGGGGAGCTGTTTTTT.

In its sample, this clonotype was seen a few times. The gene calls are TRBV5-5 and TRBJ1-6; TRBD1 might be the D (5 bases). With 4 bases removed from V and 10 bases from J, the gap between germline ends came to 21 bases. The CDR3 totals 16 residues. Per germline, CDR1 SGHKS and CDR2 YYEKEE (reference sequence). The DNA for the CDR3 is TGTGCCAGCAGCCTGGACCCAAGGGGTCAGAACTCACCCCTCCACTTT. Residues: CASSLDPRGQNSPLHF.

This clonotype occurred a few times. The rearrangement links TRBV20-1 to TRBJ2-7, with 8 nucleotides matching TRBD1. The V segment lost 3 bases and the J segment 2 bases; nucleotides outside the gene matches: 6. Germline V CDR1 and CDR2: DFQATT, SNEGSKA (reference sequence). This CDR3 contains 14 residues. DNA of the CDR3: TGCAGTGCTAGCCGACAGGGGTGGACCTACGAGCAGTACTTC. It specifies CSASRQGWTYEQYF.

The genes are TRBV10-3 and TRBJ2-3, with D hard to call. Germline V CDR1 and CDR2: ENHRY, SYGVKD. This CDR3 is built from 13 residues. Trimming shortened V by 4 bases and J by 1 base, and 6 bases separated the two germline ends. CDR3 amino acids: CAISGKRTDTQYF. CDR3 sequence (DNA): TGTGCCATCAGTGGGAAGCGCACAGATACGCAGTATTTT.

The rearrangement links TRBV5-1 to TRBJ2-5, with TRBD1 matching over 8 bases. The CDR3 loop spans 15 amino acids. Germline CDR1 SGHRS, CDR2 YFSETQ. J gave up 1 base and V 4 bases, and 6 bases lay outside the gene matches. CDR3 loop: CASSAGTGRQETQYF. DNA of the CDR3: TGCGCCAGCAGCGCAGGGACAGGTCGCCAAGAGACCCAGTACTTC.

This clonotype was recorded a few times. CDR3 nucleotides: TGCAGTGCTGGCGTGCCGGGACTATACAATGAGCAGTTCTTC. This codes for CSAGVPGLYNEQFF. The V and J genes are TRBV20-1 and TRBJ2-1; 7 bases line up with TRBD2. Germline CDR1 is DFQATT and CDR2 is SNEGSKA (reference sequence). This CDR3 is 14 amino acids long. V dropped 5 bases and J dropped 4; count of bases not matched to a gene: 8.

The chain couples TRBV4-3 to TRBJ2-1; TRBD1 matches at 7 bases. The J segment lost 0 bases and the V segment lost 3 bases, leaving 5 bases of the junction unmatched. This CDR3 contains 16 residues. Per the germline V gene, CDR1 is LGHNA and CDR2 is YSLEER. CDR3 residues: CASSHLGTDSYNEQFF. As DNA, the CDR3 is TGCGCCAGCAGCCACCTCGGGACAGACTCCTACAATGAGCAGTTCTTC.

This clonotype was picked up a small number of times. The chain combines TRBV11-2 with TRBJ2-7, with 10 bases identical to TRBD2. J lost 5 bases, V lost 5 bases, and 9 bases had no gene match. The CDR3 covers 15 residues. Germline V gene lookup returns CDR1 SGHAT and CDR2 FQNNGV. This chain's CDR3 is CASSASSGSWDEQYF. The CDR3 nucleotides read TGTGCCAGCAGCGCCTCTAGCGGGAGCTGGGACGAGCAGTACTTC.

The genes are TRBV18 and TRBJ2-1; 11 bases line up with TRBD2. CDR1 and CDR2 (germline): KGHSH, LQKENI. The CDR3 is made up of 16 amino acids. V lost 0 bases, J lost 2 bases, and 0 bases stayed unmatched. DNA for the CDR3: TGTGCCAGCTCACCACCACTAGCGGGGGCCTACAATGAGCAGTTCTTC. This translates into CASSPPLAGAYNEQFF.

CDR3 sequence (DNA): TGTGCCAGCAGAATTGGTCGAAGACGTGGGAAACAAGAGACCCAGTACTTC. Amino acids: CASRIGRRRGKQETQYF. The chain employs TRBV28 and TRBJ2-5, with no clear D. The germline gives CDR1 MDHEN, CDR2 SYDVKM. The CDR3 extends over 17 amino acids. V was cut by 6 bases and J by 2 bases, with 22 bases left in between.

This clonotype occurred a few times. The chain carries TRBV12-3 or TRBV12-4 and TRBJ1-6; no clear D. This CDR3 has 13 residues. With 5 bases removed from V and 9 bases from J, the gap between germline ends came to 11 bases. The CDR3 DNA reads as TGTGCCAGCAGTCTCTCGGCCCCTTCACCCCTCCACTTT. Translated: CASSLSAPSPLHF.

The V call is TRBV2, the J call TRBJ2-5, with 8 bases fitting TRBD1. V was pared by 8 bases and J by 4 bases, with 9 bases of the junction left unmatched. The CDR3 extends over 14 amino acids. Germline V gene lookup returns CDR1 SNHLY and CDR2 FYNNEI. In nucleotides, the CDR3 is TGTGCCAGCCTTGATGTACAGGGGGGAGAGACCCAGTACTTC. It codes for CASLDVQGGETQYF.

The CDR3: CASSRDSLGTEAFF. CDR3 DNA sequence: TGTGCCAGCAGTCGAGACAGCCTAGGGACTGAAGCTTTCTTT. The chain couples TRBV3-1 to TRBJ1-1; possible D gene TRBD1, 5 bases. CDR3 length: 14 amino acids. Germline values: CDR1 LGHDT, CDR2 YNNKEL (reference sequence). Trimming took 6 bases from V and 5 from J, leaving 16 bases between them.

This clonotype was detected many times. The chain links TRBV20-1 to TRBJ2-1; D not resolved. Trimming stripped 0 bases from V and 4 bases from J, with 7 bases between. CDR1 is DFQATT, CDR2 SNEGSKA, per germline (reference sequence). CDR3 length equals 13 residues. The CDR3 loop is CSARDRRYNEQFF. CDR3 nucleotides: TGCAGTGCTAGAGATCGACGATACAATGAGCAGTTCTTC.

The chain employs TRBV3-1 and TRBJ2-7, with D possibly being TRBD1 (6 bases). Germline V lookup: CDR1 LGHDT, CDR2 YNNKEL (reference sequence). There are 14 residues in the CDR3. Trimming stripped 4 bases from V and 4 bases from J, with 14 bases between. In DNA form, the CDR3 reads TGTGCCAGCAGCCCCGGGACAAGCCATTACGAGCAGTACTTC. Protein product: CASSPGTSHYEQYF.

Only a few counts were recorded for this clonotype. The chain has TRBV7-8 and TRBJ2-3; the D is unclear. Per germline, CDR1 SGHVS and CDR2 FQNEAQ. This CDR3 is built from 15 residues. Trimming took off 7 bases at V and 2 bases at J, with 16 bases between the two ends. CDR3 in amino acids: CASITAPTSTDTQYF. The CDR3 bases are TGTGCCAGCATCACTGCCCCGACCTCCACAGATACGCAGTATTTT.

V is TRBV30 and J is TRBJ1-1; D not certain. The CDR3 runs to 13 residues. Germline CDR1 reads GTSNPN; CDR2 reads SVGIG (reference sequence). The germline V and J ends were trimmed by 2 bases and 0 bases, with 7 bases remaining between them. The CDR3 coding sequence is TGTGCCTGGAGTTCCAGGTTGAACACTGAAGCTTTCTTT. It yields the protein CAWSSRLNTEAFF. Based on the CDR3 plus reference TRBV30 and TRBJ1-1, the full variable domain is SQTIHQWPATLVQPVGSPLSLECTVEGTSNPNLYWYRQAAGRGLQLLFYSVGIGQISSEVPQNLSASRPQDRQFILSSKKLLLSDSGFYLCAWSSRLNTEAFFGQGTRLTVV.

This clonotype occurred once. The genes are TRBV10-3 and TRBJ2-1; D uncertain. V lost 2 bases to trimming and J lost 8 bases, with 4 bases between them. CDR1 and CDR2 from the germline V gene are ENHRY and SYGVKD. The CDR3 has 11 residues. CDR3 protein: CAISETDEQFF. DNA of the CDR3: TGTGCCATCAGTGAGACCGATGAGCAGTTCTTC.

The chain joins TRBV12-3 or TRBV12-4 to TRBJ2-7; TRBD2 matches 7 bases. V lost 6 bases to trimming and J lost 6 bases; unmatched junction nucleotides: 5. CDR3 length: 12 amino acids. CDR3 nucleotide sequence: TGTGCCAGCAGGGTTAGCGGGCTCGAGCAGTACTTC. Residues: CASRVSGLEQYF.

This clonotype was detected a few times. V usage is TRBV12-3 or TRBV12-4 and J usage is TRBJ2-5; D is unclear. The CDR3 sequence is 16 residues long. Between the trimmed V and J ends, which lost 2 bases and 5 bases, there was a span of 18 bases. DNA of the CDR3: TGTGCCAGCAGTTTATACGAGCTTATGAAGATGGAGACCCAGTACTTC. Protein: CASSLYELMKMETQYF.

This clonotype was seen a few times. This sequence joins TRBV7-9 and TRBJ2-7; 9 bases agree with TRBD2. The CDR3 contains 15 residues. J lost 6 bases, V lost 0 bases, and 6 bases had no gene match. Germline CDR1 SEHNR, CDR2 FQNEAQ (reference sequence). CDR3 coding DNA: TGTGCCAGCAGCTTAGCAGGTAGCGGGAGCAGCGAGCAGTACTTC. This codes for CASSLAGSGSSEQYF.

The chain employs TRBV12-3 or TRBV12-4 and TRBJ1-4; D might be TRBD1 (5 bases). V was clipped by 3 bases and J by 7 bases, with 12 bases between them. The CDR3 consists of 14 residues. DNA for the CDR3: TGTGCCAGCAGTTTCATGGGGGGAGGTGAAAAACTGTTTTTT. Translation gives CASSFMGGGEKLFF.

This sequence joins TRBV10-3 and TRBJ2-2; D is possibly TRBD2 (6 bases). Trimming cost V 3 bases and J 5 bases, with 16 bases left between them. Per germline, CDR1 ENHRY and CDR2 SYGVKD. CDR3 length equals 16 residues. The CDR3 DNA follows: TGTGCCATCAGTGATCTGACTAGGGACGCTACCGGGGAGCTGTTTTTT. Its translation is CAISDLTRDATGELFF.

This clonotype was seen repeatedly, ten times or more. The chain recombines TRBV7-9 with TRBJ1-4; 10 bases line up with TRBD1. This CDR3 region has 15 residues. Germline values: CDR1 SEHNR, CDR2 FQNEAQ (reference sequence). The V gene end was trimmed by 5 bases and the J gene end by 8 bases; junction bases not matched to a gene: 8. The CDR3, as DNA: TGTGCCAGCAGCCAATGGACAGGGGGAGAGGAAAAACTGTTTTTT. It translates to CASSQWTGGEEKLFF.

The rearrangement links TRBV5-1 to TRBJ1-1, with TRBD1 matching over 12 bases. Germline lookup yields CDR1 SGHRS and CDR2 YFSETQ. J was trimmed by 7 bases and V by 4 bases; bases with no gene match: 8. This CDR3 spans 15 amino acids. The CDR3 DNA reads TGCGCCAGCAGCCCGGGGACAGGGGGCGCGGATGAAGCTTTCTTT. Its translation: CASSPGTGGADEAFF.